This TCR beta chain derives from a study of cytomegalovirus exposure and HLA in healthy donors. Study information: When 398 donors were genotyped, about 86% of them were found to fall in the Caucasian-associated ancestry cluster. Study-level results: Roughly uniform depth of sequencing across donors was assumed in presence/absence analyses.

Turning to this clone: Its antigen is as yet unknown.

Primers included in the PCR were 60 Vbeta and 13 Jbeta primers. Under the authors' procedure: Roughly 11 million of the roughly 80 million unique TCR beta chains counted in a later analysis were shared. Here immunoSEQ multiplex PCR was the method, and the copy in TCRdb shows in-frame clones only, minus some. V and J calls and clone size follow that table, whereas D and trimming were derived from the DNA. The repertoire consists of about 190,000 clones, with over 75% occurring once and the leading ten covering over 5.5%. Unrecorded immune exposures were likely, despite nominal health at sampling. The J segment lost 1 base and the V segment lost 7 bases, leaving 6 bases of the junction unmatched. CDR3 length: 15 residues. Per the germline V gene, CDR1 is MNHNY and CDR2 is SVGAGI (reference sequence).

Sequenced: PBMCs. The V call is TRBV6-6, the J call TRBJ2-1, with 8 nucleotides matching TRBD2. This sequence was found in a man aged 35 to 55 in good health and CMV-seropositive. The CDR3 sequence: CASTHLAGSYNEQFF. The CDR3 bases are TGTGCCAGCACCCACCTAGCGGGTTCCTACAATGAGCAGTTCTTC.